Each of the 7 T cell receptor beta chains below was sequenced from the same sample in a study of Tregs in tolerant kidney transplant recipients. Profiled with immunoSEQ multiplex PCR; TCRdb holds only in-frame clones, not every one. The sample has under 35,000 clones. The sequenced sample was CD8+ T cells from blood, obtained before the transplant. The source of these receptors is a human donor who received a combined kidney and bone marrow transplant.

The sequenced CDR3 bases are TGTGCCACCAGTGATTCTAGCGGGGAGTTCGCAGATACG. Its protein product is CATSDSSGEFADT. The full CDR3 reads CATSDSSGEFADTQYF. The chain recombines TRBV24-1 with TRBJ2-3, with TRBD2 identical over 9 bases. The read ends 3 residues early relative to the CDR3; the germline J gene fills the gap. The CDR3 has 16 residues. J lost 4 bases, V lost 2 bases, and 6 bases had no gene match. The V gene's germline CDR1 is KGHDR and CDR2 SFDVKD.

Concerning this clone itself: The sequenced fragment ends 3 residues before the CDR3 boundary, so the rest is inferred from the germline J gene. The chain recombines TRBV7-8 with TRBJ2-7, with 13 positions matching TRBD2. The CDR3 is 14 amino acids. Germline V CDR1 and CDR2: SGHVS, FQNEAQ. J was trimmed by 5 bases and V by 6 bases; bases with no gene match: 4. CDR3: CASSFGLAGDEQYF. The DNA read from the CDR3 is TGTGCCAGCAGTTTCGGACTAGCGGGAGACGAG.

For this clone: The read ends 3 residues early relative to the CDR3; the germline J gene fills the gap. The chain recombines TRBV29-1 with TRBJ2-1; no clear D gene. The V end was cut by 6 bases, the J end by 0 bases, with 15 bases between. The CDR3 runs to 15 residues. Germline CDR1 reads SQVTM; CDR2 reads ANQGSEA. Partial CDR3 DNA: TGCAGCGTCCCCGGTCTGCCGAGCTCCTACAATGAG. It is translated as CSVPGLPSSYNE. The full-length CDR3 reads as CSVPGLPSSYNEQFF.

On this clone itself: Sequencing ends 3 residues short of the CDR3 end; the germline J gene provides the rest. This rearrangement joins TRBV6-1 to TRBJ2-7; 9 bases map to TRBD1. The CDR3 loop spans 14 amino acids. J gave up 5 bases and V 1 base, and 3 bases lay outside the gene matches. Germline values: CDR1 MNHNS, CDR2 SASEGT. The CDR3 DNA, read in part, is TGTGCCAGCAGTGAAGGGACAGGGGCCCACGAG. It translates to CASSEGTGAHE. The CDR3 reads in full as CASSEGTGAHEQYF.

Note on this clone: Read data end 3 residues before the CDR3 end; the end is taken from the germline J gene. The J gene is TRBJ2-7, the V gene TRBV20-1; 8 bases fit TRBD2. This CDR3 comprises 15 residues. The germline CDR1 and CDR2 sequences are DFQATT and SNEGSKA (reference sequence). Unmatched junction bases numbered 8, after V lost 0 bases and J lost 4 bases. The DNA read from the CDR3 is TGCAGTGCTAGAGATGGGGCTAGCGGGCTATACGAG. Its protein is CSARDGASGLYE. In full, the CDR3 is CSARDGASGLYEQYF.

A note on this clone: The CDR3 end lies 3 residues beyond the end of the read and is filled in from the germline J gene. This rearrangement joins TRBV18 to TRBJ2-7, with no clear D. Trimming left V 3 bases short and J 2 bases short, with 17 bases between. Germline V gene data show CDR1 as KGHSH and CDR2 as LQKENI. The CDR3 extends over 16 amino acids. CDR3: CASSPSTSEKTYEQYF. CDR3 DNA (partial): TGTGCCAGCTCACCCTCCACGTCAGAAAAAACCTACGAG.

The part of the CDR3 DNA that was read is TGTGCCAGTAGTTACGGGGTGGACTACGAG. This translates into CASSYGVDYE. The CDR3 in full is CASSYGVDYEQYF. The chain recombines TRBV19 with TRBJ2-7, with D maybe TRBD2 (5 bases). The CDR3 is cut off 3 residues early in the read; its end comes from the germline J gene. The CDR3 has 13 amino acids. Germline V gene lookup returns CDR1 LNHDA and CDR2 SQIVND (reference sequence). The V gene lost 5 bases and the J gene lost 3 bases, with 11 bases spanning the gap.